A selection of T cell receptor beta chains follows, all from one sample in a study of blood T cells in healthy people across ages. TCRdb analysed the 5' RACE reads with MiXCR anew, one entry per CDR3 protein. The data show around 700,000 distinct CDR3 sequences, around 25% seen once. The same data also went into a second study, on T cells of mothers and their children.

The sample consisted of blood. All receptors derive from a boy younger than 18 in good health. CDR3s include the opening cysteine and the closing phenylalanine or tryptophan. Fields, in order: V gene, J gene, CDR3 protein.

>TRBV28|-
CASSLLSPARGAYEQYF
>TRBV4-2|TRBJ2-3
CASSQDAFSGRITDTQYF
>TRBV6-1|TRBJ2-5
CASRELALQETQYF
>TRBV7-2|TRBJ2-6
CASSLRGKTSGANVLTF
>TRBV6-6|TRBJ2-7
CASSQQLYEQYF
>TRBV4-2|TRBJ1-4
CASSQDVGLGSNEKLFF
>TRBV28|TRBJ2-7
CASSLSGTLQYEQYF
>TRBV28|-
CASSKPGQEPREQFF
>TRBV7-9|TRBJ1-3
CASSLIGDTGNTIYF
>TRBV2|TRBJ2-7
CASSGGSSGSSHEQYF
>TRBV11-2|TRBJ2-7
CASSLVGGQGGNKQYF
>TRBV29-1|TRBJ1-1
CSARTGANTEAFF
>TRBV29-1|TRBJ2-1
CSVEAQSSYNEQFF
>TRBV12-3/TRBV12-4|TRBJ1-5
CASRVTGDGNQPQHF
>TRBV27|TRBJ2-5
CASSYSGTRETQYF
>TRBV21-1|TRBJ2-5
CASNGLETQYF
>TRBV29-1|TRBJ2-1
CSVVEFSYNEQFF
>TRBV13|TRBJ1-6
CASSLRAVNSPLHF
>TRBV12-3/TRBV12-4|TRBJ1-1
CASKRGNTEAFF
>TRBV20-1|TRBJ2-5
CSARDLGGVLGTQYF
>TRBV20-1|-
CSARDRVSGGHEQFF
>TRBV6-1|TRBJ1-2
CASTHFDAAGGGYTF
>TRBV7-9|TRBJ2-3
CASSPPGVVSTDTQYF
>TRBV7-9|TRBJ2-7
CASSSGRNGYEQYF
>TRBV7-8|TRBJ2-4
CASSLVAENIQYF
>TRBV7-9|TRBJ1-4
CASSLGPGYDEKLFF
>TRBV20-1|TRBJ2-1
CSASVDRVDEQFF
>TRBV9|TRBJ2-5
CASSVVGANKETQYF
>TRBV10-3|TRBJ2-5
CAIREAGAGETQYF
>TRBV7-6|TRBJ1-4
CASSLRGTANEKLFF
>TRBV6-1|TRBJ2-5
CASRAGKAGQETQYF
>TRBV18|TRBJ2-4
CASSPGGNIQYF
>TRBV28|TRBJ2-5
CASSLPGTGKETQYF
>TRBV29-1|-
CSVEMRGHYEQYF
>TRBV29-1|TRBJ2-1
CSARRESYNEQFF
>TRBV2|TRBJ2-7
CASSEIGQKQYF
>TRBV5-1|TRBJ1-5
CASSLEGFGYQPQHF
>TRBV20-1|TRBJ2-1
CSARDGSGEFF
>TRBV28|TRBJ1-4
CASGTVVGGEKLFF
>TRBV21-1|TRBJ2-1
CASSLGSSGRSRNEQFF
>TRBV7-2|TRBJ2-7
CASSVTSGGPTNYEQYF
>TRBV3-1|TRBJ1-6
CASPRAGEACSPLHF
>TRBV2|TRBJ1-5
CASSELETVSNQPQHF
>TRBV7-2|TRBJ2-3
CASSWTSSGSADTQYF
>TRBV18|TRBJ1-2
CASSPLNPVGGYTF
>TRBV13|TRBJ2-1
CASSSNDPAGPAGNEQFF
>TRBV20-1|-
CSARAGAGGTYSYEQYF
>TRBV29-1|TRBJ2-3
CSVEKTSVTDTQYF
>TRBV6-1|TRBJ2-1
CASSERTSSYNEQFF
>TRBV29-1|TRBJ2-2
CSVGTSFTGELFF
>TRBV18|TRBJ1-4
CASSPSKLATNEKLFF